Here is one TCR beta chain with its context. Its cognate antigen is unknown. The sample comes from a study of monozygotic twins with inflammatory bowel disease. General study results and limits: Backing was not found for a single strong signal or clonotype associated with IBD. Comparison of concordant versus discordant twins revealed no difference in repertoire similarity, possibly due to limited power.

The CDR3 consists of 13 residues. Germline CDR1 and CDR2: DFQATT and SNEGSKA (reference sequence). Every TCR library drew on approximately 3,700 ng of total RNA. Eight separate reactions per sample yielded the cDNA. TCRdb reprocessed the 5' RACE reads and stores each CDR3 protein as one record, lacking DNA. The table gives approximately 400,000 distinct CDR3 sequences; the top ten clones make up less than 2.5% of it. Material: blood. This TCR came from a human donor with ulcerative colitis or Crohn's disease, or a healthy co-twin of an affected twin (not recorded which). The gene calls are TRBV20-1 and TRBJ1-1. This CDR3 is CSASVGGNTEAFF.